This T cell receptor (beta chain) was recorded in a study of molecular identifiers for immune sequencing clone quantification. Regarding the study as a whole: Clone sizes that are highly expanded could be underestimated when identical TCR molecules share a barcode.

This clonotype appeared many times. Its antigen is unknown. TCRdb re-derived calls from the PCR reads in MiXCR, one entry per CDR3 protein. This sample yields fewer than 30,000 distinct CDR3 sequences, of which 15% to 20% are seen a single time; 0.9% to 1% belongs to the top ten. Between roughly 19,000 and 1,000,000 sorted cells, with 10%, 30% or 50% RNA, yielded naive CD8 libraries. The CDR3 has 16 residues. V shed 3 bases and J shed 1 base, with 14 bases lying between them. CDR1 is MDHEN, CDR2 SYDVKM, per germline. Sequencing input: naive CD8+ T cells from blood, with Jurkat cell RNA spiked in. Subset in this sample: FACS-sorted CD8+CD4-CCR7+CD45RA+ naive T cells. This sequence joins TRBV28 and TRBJ2-3; D is perhaps TRBD2 (6 bases). This receptor was identified in a human donor in good health. Some libraries in this study had Jurkat cell RNA spiked in. The CDR3 nucleotides read TGTGCCAGCAGTTTTTTAGCGGAGTCTCGCACAGATACGCAGTATTTT. Protein: CASSFLAESRTDTQYF.